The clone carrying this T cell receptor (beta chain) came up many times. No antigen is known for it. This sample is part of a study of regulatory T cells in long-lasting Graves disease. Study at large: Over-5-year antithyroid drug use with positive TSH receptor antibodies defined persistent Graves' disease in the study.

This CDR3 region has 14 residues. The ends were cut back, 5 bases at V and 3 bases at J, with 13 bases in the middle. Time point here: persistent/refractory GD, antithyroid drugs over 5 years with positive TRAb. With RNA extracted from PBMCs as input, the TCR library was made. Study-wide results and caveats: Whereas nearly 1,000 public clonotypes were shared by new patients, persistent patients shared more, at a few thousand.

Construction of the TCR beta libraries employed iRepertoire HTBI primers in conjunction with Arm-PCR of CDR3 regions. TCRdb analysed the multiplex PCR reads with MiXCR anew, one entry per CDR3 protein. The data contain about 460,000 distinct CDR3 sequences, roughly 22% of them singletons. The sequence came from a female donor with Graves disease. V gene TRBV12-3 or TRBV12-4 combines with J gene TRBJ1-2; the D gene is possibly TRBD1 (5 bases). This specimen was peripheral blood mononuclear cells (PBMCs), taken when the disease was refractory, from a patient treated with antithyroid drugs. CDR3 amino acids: CASSAGGRDYGYTF. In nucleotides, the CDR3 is TGTGCCAGCAGTGCCGGGGGGAGGGACTATGGCTACACCTTC.